This T cell receptor (beta chain) emerged from a study of early T cells in non-severe SARS-CoV-2 infection. Germline V CDR1 and CDR2: SGHRS, YFSETQ. The V gene end was trimmed by 4 bases and the J gene end by 2 bases; junction bases not matched to a gene: 8. The CDR3 loop spans 15 amino acids. At least ten counts were recorded for this clonotype. MiXCR was run by TCRdb on the 5' RACE reads, yielding one entry per CDR3 protein. Of some 82,000 distinct CDR3 sequences detected, about 12% appear once; the ten largest clones hold over 2.5%. The sequence derives from an adult who was a healthcare worker with PCR-confirmed SARS-CoV-2 infection or an uninfected control (not recorded which). This sequence joins TRBV5-1 and TRBJ1-1; 7 bases are shared with TRBD1. Source material: whole blood. The CDR3 DNA follows: TGCGCCAGCAGCCTGGGGACAGAGTCCAACACTGAAGCTTTCTTT. Translating it yields CASSLGTESNTEAFF.